This T cell receptor beta chain was obtained from a study of cytomegalovirus exposure and HLA in healthy donors. The CDR3 loop spans 15 amino acids. The germline V gene encodes CDR1 MNHNS and CDR2 SASEGT. After removal of 7 bases from V and 3 bases from J, the junction contained 5 bases not matched to a gene. As for this clone: What it binds is unknown.

The PCR had 60 Vbeta and 13 Jbeta primers. TCRdb's table, derived via immunoSEQ multiplex PCR, lists solely in-frame clones and lacks some. The sample has 100,000 or so clones, roughly 79% seen once. General study results and limits: The study put some 150 TCR beta chains on its list as cytomegalovirus-associated. TCR beta V segments were, for the most part, productive about 87% or about 30% of the time in an earlier analysis. Roughly even sequencing depth across donors was the assumption behind the presence/absence analyses.

Sequencing input: PBMCs. This rearrangement joins TRBV6-1 to TRBJ2-7, with 14 nucleotides matching TRBD2. The receptor was derived from a man aged 35-49 years in good health and CMV-seronegative. CDR3 loop: CASTIGTSGGYEQYF. CDR3 in DNA: TGTGCCAGCACAATAGGGACTAGCGGGGGCTACGAGCAGTACTTC.